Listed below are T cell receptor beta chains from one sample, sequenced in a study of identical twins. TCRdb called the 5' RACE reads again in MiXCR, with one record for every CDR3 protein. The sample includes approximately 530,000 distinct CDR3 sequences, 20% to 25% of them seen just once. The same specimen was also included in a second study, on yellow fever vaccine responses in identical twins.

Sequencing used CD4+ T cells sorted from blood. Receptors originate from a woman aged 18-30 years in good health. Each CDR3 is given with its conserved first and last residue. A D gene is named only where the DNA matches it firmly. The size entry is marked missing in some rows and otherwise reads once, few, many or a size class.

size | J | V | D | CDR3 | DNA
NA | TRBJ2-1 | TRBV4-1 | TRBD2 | CASARTSGGAKGGNEQFF | TGCGCCAGCGCCAGGACTAGCGGGGGGGCCAAGGGAGGAAATGAGCAGTTCTTC
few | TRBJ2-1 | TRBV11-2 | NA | CASSLPIIANNEQFF | TGTGCCAGCAGCTTACCGATAATAGCGAACAATGAGCAGTTCTTC
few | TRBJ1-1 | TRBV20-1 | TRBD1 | CSARSGTANTEAFF | TGCAGTGCTAGAAGTGGGACAGCGAACACTGAAGCTTTCTTT
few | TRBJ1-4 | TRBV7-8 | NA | CASSLARTGNEKLFF | TGTGCCAGCAGCTTGGCGCGGACGGGTAATGAAAAACTGTTTTTT
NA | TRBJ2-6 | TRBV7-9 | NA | CASSLWGSSSGANVLTF | TGTGCCAGCAGCTTGTGGGGTTCCAGCTCTGGGGCCAACGTCCTGACTTTC
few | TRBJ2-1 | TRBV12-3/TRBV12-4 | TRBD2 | CASRPGTSGAYNEQFF | TGTGCCAGCAGGCCCGGGACTAGCGGAGCCTACAATGAGCAGTTCTTC
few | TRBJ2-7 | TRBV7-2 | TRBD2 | CASSYRLAGDEQYF | TGTGCCAGCAGCTACCGACTAGCGGGAGACGAGCAGTACTTC
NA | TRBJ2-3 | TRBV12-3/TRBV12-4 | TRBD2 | CASSLSGANTDTQYF | TGTGCCAGCAGTTTGAGCGGGGCTAACACAGATACGCAGTATTTT
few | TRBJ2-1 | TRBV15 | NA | CATSSRQVAHEQFF | TGTGCCACCAGCAGCCGCCAGGTAGCCCATGAGCAGTTCTTC
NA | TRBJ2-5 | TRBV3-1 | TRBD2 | CASSQRAGWGGGQYF | TGTGCCAGCAGCCAAAGAGCGGGATGGGGGGGTGGCCAGTACTTC
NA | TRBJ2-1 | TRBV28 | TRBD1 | CASSSPGGILYNEQFF | TGTGCCAGCAGTTCCCCAGGGGGTATCCTTTACAATGAGCAGTTCTTC
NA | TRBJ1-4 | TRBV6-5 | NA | CASSYSSGGHEKLFF | TGTGCCAGCAGTTACTCGAGCGGGGGGCATGAAAAACTGTTTTTT
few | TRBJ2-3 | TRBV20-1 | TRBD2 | CSARDPGLAGLNTQYF | TGCAGTGCTAGGGACCCGGGACTAGCGGGGTTGAATACGCAGTATTTT
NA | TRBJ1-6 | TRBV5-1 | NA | CASSLERGVGSPLHF | TGCGCCAGCAGCTTGGAACGGGGCGTAGGGTCACCCCTCCACTTT
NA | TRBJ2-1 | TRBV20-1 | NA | CSASAGQKYNEQFF | TGCAGTGCTAGTGCGGGACAAAAGTACAATGAGCAGTTCTTC
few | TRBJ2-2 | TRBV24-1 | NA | CATKKDLAGGELFF | TGTGCCACCAAGAAGGACCTAGCTGGCGGGGAGCTGTTTTTT
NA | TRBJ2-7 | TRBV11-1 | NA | CASSLLGADSYEQYF | TGTGCCAGCAGCTTACTAGGGGCGGACTCCTACGAGCAGTACTTC
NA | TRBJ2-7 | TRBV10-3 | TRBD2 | CAINPTGLAGIYEQYF | TGTGCCATCAATCCGACCGGACTAGCGGGAATCTACGAGCAGTACTTC
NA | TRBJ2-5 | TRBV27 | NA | CASSSRISPTETQYF | TGTGCCAGCAGTTCAAGGATCTCCCCGACGGAGACCCAGTACTTC
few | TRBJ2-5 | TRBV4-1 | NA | CASSQHPKETQYF | TGCGCCAGCAGCCAACACCCGAAGGAGACCCAGTACTTC
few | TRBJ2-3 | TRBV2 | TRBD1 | CAIRRGLASDTQYF | TGTGCCATCCGAAGGGGGCTAGCATCAGATACGCAGTATTTT
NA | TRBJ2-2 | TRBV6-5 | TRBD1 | CASSYSWTGAGELFF | TGTGCCAGCAGTTACTCGTGGACAGGGGCCGGGGAGCTGTTTTTT
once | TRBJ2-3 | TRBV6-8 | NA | CASSSRTYSRTDTQYF | TGTGCCAGCAGTAGCCGAACCTACTCCCGCACAGATACGCAGTATTTT
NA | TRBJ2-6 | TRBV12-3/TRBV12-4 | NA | CASSFFRGSGANVLTF | TGTGCCAGCAGTTTTTTTCGGGGATCTGGGGCCAACGTCCTGACTTTC
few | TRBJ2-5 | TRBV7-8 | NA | CASSTRTRRETQYF | TGTGCCAGCAGCACGCGGACACGACGAGAGACCCAGTACTTC
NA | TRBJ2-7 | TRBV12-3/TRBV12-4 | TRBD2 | CASRPGTSSYEQYF | TGTGCCAGCAGGCCCGGGACTAGTTCCTACGAGCAGTACTTC
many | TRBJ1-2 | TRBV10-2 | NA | CASSPSGAYGYTF | TGCGCCAGCAGTCCCTCAGGGGCCTATGGCTACACCTTC
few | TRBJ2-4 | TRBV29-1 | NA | CSVAVSATKNIQYF | TGCAGCGTGGCTGTTAGCGCAACCAAAAACATTCAGTACTTC
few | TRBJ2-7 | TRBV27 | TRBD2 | CASHKLPGLALHEQYF | TGTGCCAGCCACAAACTTCCGGGACTAGCTCTTCACGAGCAGTACTTC